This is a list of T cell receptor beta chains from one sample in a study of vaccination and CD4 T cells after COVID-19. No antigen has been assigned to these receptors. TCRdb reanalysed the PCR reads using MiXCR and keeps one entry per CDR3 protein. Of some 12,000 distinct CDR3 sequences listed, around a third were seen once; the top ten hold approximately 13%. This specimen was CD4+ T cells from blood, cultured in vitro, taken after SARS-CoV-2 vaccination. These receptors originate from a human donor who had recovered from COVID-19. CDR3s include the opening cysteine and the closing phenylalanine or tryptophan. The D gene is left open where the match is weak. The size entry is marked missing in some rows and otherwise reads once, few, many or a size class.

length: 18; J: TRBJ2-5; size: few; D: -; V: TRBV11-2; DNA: TGTGCCAGCAGCTTAGTGGAAGGGATGGGGACTGGGGTGTGGACCCAGTACTTC; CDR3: CASSLVEGMGTGVWTQYF
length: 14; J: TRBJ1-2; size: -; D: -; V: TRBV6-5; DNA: TGTGCCAGCAGTTTAGGATCGAGGGATCGAGGCTACACCTTC; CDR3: CASSLGSRDRGYTF
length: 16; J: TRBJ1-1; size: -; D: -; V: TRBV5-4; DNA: TGTGCCAGCAGCCCCCCCAAGACTGGAAAAAACACTGAAGCTTTCTTT; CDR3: CASSPPKTGKNTEAFF
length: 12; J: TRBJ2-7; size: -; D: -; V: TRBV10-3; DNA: TGTGCCACCTCAGGGGGGACCTACGAGCAGTACTTC; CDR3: CATSGGTYEQYF
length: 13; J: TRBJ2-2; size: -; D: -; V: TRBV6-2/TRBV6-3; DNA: TGTGCCAGCAAGAGGGGGGTCACCGGGGAGCTGTTTTTT; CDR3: CASKRGVTGELFF
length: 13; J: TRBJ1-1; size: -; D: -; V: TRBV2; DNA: TGTGCCAGCAATAACTTAGGATCGGATGAAGCTTTCTTT; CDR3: CASNNLGSDEAFF
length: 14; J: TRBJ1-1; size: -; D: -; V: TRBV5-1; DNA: TGCGCCAGCAGCTTGCAGGGGAGGGGCACTGAAGCTTTCTTT; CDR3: CASSLQGRGTEAFF
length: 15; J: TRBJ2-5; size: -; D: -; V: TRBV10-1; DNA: TGCGCCAGCAGTGAGTCAACAGTGGGGTTGGAGACCCAGTACTTC; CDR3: CASSESTVGLETQYF
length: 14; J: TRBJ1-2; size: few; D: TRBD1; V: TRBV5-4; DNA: TGTGCCAGCAGCTTGGCAGGGACAGGGTTCGGCTACACCTTC; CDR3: CASSLAGTGFGYTF
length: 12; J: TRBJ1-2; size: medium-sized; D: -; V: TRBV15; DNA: TGTGCCACCAGCAGAGAACAGTATGGCTACACCTTC; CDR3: CATSREQYGYTF
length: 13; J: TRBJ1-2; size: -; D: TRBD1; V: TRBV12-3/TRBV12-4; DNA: TGTGCCAGCAGTTTTAGGGGGCGCGGCGGCTACACCTTC; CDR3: CASSFRGRGGYTF
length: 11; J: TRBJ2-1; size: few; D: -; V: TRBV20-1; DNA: TGCAGTGCCCAGGCTGGGGGTGAGCAGTTCTTC; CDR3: CSAQAGGEQFF
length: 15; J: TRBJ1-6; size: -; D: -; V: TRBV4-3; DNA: TGCGCCAGCAGCCGAACCCCTGACCTGAATTCACCCCTCCACTTT; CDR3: CASSRTPDLNSPLHF
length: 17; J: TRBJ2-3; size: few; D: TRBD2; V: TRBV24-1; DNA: TGTGCCACCAGTGACCCACTTGGACTAGCGGGAGCAGATACGCAGTATTTT; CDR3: CATSDPLGLAGADTQYF
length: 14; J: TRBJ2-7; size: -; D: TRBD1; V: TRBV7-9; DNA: TGTGCCAGCAGCAAACGACAGGGTTACTACGAGCAGTACTTC; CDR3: CASSKRQGYYEQYF
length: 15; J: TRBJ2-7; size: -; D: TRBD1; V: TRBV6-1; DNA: TGTGCCAGCAGCCACGACAGGGGGCTCAATTACGAGCAGTACTTC; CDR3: CASSHDRGLNYEQYF
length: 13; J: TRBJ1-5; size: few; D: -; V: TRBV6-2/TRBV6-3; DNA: TGTGCCAGTTCGCCGAGGGTCAATCAGCCCCAGCATTTT; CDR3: CASSPRVNQPQHF
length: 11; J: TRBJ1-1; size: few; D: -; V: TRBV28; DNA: TGTGCCAGCAGTTTACCGTCGGAAGCTTTCTTT; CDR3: CASSLPSEAFF
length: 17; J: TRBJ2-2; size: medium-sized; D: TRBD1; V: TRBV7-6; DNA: TGTGCCAGCAGCCCAAGGGACAGGGCGCCGAACACCGGGGAGCTGTTTTTT; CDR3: CASSPRDRAPNTGELFF
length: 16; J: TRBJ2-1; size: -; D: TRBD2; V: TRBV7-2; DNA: TGTGCCAGCAGCTTAGAGGGGACTAGCGGGAGGAATGAGCAGTTCTTC; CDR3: CASSLEGTSGRNEQFF
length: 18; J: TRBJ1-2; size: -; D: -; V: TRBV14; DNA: TGTGCCAGCAGCCAAGAGAAGGGCAGAAACTTACTCAACTATGGCTACACCTTC; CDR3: CASSQEKGRNLLNYGYTF
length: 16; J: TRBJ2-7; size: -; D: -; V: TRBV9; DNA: TGTGCCAGCAGCACACACCCTCAGGGGAGAAACTACGAGCAGTACTTC; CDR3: CASSTHPQGRNYEQYF
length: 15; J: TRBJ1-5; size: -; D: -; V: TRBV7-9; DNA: TGTGCCAGCAGCTTAGGAGGGTATAGCAATCAGCCCCAGCATTTT; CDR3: CASSLGGYSNQPQHF
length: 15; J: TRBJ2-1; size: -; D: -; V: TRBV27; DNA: TGTGCCAGCAGTTTAGGTCGAAGCTCCTACAATGAGCAGTTCTTC; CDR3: CASSLGRSSYNEQFF
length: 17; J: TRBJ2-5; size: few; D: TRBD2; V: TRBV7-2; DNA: TGTGCCAGCCGCAGGGGGACTAGCGGGGTTCAGGGAGAGACCCAGTACTTC; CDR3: CASRRGTSGVQGETQYF
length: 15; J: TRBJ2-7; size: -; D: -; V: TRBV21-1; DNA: TGTGCCAGCAGCAGCCCTCAGGGGGGGTCCTACGAGCAGTACTTC; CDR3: CASSSPQGGSYEQYF
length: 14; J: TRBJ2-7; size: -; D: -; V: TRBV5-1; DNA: TGCGCCAGCGATCCGACAGGCAGCTCCTACGAGCAGTACTTC; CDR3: CASDPTGSSYEQYF
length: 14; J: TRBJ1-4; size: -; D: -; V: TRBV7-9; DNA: TGTGCCAGCAGAACTACAGGTGGGAGTGAAAAACTGTTTTTT; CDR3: CASRTTGGSEKLFF
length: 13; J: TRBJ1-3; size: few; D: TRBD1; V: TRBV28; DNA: TGTGCCAGCCAGGGGGCTAATGGAAACACCATATATTTT; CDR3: CASQGANGNTIYF
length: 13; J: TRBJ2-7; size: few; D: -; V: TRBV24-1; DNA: TGTGCCACCAGCTCGGCCGCTGACTACGAGCAGTACTTC; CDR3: CATSSAADYEQYF
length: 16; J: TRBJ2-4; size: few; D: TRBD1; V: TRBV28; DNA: TGTGCCAGCAGCCAATTCGACAGGGGAGCCAAAAACATTCAGTACTTC; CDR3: CASSQFDRGAKNIQYF
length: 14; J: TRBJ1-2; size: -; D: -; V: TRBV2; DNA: TGTGCCAGCAGAGGCGGGGCTAGTAACTATGGCTACACCTTC; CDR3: CASRGGASNYGYTF
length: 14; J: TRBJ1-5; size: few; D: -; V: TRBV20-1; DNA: TGCAGTGCCTCGGGTGGCCTCGGGGGTCAGCCCCAGCATTTT; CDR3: CSASGGLGGQPQHF
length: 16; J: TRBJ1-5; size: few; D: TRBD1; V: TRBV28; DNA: TGTGCCAGCAGCCCTCCCAGACAGGGGGGGAATCAGCCCCAGCATTTT; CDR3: CASSPPRQGGNQPQHF
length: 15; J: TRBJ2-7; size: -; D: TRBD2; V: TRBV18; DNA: TGTGCCAGCTCACCGGGACTAGCGGGAAAGTACGAGCAGTACTTC; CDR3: CASSPGLAGKYEQYF
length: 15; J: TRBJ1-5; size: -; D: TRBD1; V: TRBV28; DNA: TGTGCCAGCCGGACAGGCCGGCGGGGCAATCAGCCCCAGCATTTT; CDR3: CASRTGRRGNQPQHF
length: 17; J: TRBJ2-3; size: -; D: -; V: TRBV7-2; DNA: TGTGCCAGCAGCTTAGGTCTGCAGGGGTGGGGGACAGATACGCAGTATTTT; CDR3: CASSLGLQGWGTDTQYF
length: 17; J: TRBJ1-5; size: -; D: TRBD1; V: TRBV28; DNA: TGTGCCAGCAGTCCCGGGACAGGGGGGTTCCCCAATCAGCCCCAGCATTTT; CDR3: CASSPGTGGFPNQPQHF
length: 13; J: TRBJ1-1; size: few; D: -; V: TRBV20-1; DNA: TGCGTCGCGCATCACAGGCCACGGGGGCTAGCTTTCTTT; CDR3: CVAHHRPRGLAFF
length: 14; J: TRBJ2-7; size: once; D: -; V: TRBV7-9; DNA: TGTGCCAGCAGCTTGGCAGTTCTTTCCTACGAGCAGTACTTC; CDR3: CASSLAVLSYEQYF
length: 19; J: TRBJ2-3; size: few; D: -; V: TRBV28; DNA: TGTGCCAGCAGTTTCCAGGGGGGGGGTAGGGAGGGCCTCACAGATACGCAGTATTTT; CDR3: CASSFQGGGREGLTDTQYF
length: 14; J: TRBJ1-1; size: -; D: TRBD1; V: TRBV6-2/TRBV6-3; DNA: TGTGCCAGCACTGACCCGGGACAGGGGACCGCAGCTTTCTTT; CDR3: CASTDPGQGTAAFF
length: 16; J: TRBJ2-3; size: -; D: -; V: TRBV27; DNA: TGTGCCAGCAGTTTAAGGCCAGGGTCCTACACAGATACGCAGTATTTT; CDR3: CASSLRPGSYTDTQYF